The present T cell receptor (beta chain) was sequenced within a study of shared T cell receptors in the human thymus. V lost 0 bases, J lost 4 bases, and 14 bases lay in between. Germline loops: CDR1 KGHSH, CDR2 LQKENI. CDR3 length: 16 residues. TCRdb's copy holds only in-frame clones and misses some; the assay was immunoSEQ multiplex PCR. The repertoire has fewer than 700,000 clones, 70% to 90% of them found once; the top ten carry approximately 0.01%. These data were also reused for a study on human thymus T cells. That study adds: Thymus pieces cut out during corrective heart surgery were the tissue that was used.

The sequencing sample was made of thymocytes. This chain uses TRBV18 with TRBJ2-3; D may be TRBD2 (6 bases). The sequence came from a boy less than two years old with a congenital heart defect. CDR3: CASSPPAGYSSDTQYF. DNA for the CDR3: TGTGCCAGCTCACCACCGGCGGGATATTCCTCAGATACGCAGTATTTT.